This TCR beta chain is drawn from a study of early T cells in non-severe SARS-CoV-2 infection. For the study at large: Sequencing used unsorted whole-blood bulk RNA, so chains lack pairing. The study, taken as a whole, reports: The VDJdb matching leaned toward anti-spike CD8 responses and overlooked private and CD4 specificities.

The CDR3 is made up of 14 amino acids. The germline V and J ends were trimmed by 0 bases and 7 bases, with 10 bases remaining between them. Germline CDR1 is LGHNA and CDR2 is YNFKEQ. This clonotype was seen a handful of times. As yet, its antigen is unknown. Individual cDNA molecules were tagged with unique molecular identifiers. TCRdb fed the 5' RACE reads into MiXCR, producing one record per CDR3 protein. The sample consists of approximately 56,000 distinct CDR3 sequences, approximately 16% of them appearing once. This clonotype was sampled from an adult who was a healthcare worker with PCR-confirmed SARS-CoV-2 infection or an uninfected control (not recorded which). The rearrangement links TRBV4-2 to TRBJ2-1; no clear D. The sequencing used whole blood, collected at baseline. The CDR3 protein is CASSQDFGGNEQFF. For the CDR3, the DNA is TGTGCCAGCAGCCAAGACTTCGGCGGTAATGAGCAGTTCTTC.